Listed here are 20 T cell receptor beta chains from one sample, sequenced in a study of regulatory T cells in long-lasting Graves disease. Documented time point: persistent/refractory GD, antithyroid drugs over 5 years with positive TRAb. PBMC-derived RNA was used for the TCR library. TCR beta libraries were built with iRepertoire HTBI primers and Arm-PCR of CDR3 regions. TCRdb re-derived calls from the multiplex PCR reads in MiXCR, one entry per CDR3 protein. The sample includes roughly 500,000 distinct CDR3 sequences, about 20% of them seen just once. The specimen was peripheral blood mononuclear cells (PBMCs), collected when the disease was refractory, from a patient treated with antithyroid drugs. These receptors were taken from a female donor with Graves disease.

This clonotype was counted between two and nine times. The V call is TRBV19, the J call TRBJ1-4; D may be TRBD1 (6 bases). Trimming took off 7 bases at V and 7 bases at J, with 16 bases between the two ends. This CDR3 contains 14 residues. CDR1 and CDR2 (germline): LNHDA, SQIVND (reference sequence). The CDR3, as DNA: TGTGCCAGTACCCCGACGGGGGCGGCTGAAAAACTGTTTTTT. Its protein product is CASTPTGAAEKLFF. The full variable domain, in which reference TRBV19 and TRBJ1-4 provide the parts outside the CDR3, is DGGITQSPKYLFRKEGQNVTLSCEQNLNHDAMYWYRQDPGQGLRLIYYSQIVNDFQKGDIAEGYSVSREKKESFPLTVTSAQKNPTAFYLCASTPTGAAEKLFFGSGTQLSVL.

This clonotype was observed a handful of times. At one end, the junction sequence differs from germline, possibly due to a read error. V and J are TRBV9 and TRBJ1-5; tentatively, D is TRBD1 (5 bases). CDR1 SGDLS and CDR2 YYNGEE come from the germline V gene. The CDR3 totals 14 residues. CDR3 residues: CAGSQGVSNQPQHF. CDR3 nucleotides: TGTGCCGGCAGCCAAGGGGTCTCCAATCAGCCCCAGCATTTT.

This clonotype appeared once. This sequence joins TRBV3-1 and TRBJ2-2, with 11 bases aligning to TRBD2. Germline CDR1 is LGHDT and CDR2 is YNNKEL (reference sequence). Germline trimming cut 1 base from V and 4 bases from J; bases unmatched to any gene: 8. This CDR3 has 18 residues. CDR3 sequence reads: CASSQGNLAGGPTGELFF. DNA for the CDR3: TGTGCCAGCAGCCAAGGGAATTTAGCGGGGGGGCCCACCGGGGAGCTGTTTTTT. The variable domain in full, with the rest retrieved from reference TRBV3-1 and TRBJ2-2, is DTAVSQTPKYLVTQMGNDKSIKCEQNLGHDTMYWYKQDSKKFLKIMFSYNNKELIINETVPNRFSPKSPDKAHLNLHINSLELGDSAVYFCASSQGNLAGGPTGELFFGEGSRLTVL.

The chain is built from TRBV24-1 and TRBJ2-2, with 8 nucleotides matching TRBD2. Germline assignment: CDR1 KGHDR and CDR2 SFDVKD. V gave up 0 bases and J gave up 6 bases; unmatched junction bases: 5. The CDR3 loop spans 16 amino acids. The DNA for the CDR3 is TGTGCCACCAGTGATTTGTCCAGCGGGAGAGCCGGGGAGCTGTTTTTT. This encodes CATSDLSSGRAGELFF.

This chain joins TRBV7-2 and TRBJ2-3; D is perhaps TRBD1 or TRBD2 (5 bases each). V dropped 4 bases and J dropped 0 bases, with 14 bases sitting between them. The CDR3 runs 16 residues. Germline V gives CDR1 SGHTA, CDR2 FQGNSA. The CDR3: CASSSGPQGSTDTQYF. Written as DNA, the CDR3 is TGTGCCAGCAGCTCGGGACCCCAGGGCAGCACAGATACGCAGTATTTT.

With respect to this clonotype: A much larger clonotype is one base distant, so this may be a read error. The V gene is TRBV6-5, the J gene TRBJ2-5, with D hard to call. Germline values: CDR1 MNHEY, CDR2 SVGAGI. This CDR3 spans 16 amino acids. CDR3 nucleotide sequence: TGTGCCAGCAGTTACTCGATAGGATCGATACAACAGACCCTGTACTTC. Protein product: CASSYSIGSIQQTLYF.

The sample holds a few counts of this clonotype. The CDR3 protein is CASSHASRDRAHYEQYF. CDR3 sequence (DNA): TGTGCCAGCAGCCACGCCAGCCGGGACAGGGCACACTACGAGCAGTACTTC. This chain connects TRBV3-1 to TRBJ2-7, with 9 bases lining up with TRBD1. Germline V lookup: CDR1 LGHDT, CDR2 YNNKEL (reference sequence). Losses at the gene ends were 3 bases for V and 3 bases for J; bases not matched to a gene: 12. This CDR3 has 17 residues.

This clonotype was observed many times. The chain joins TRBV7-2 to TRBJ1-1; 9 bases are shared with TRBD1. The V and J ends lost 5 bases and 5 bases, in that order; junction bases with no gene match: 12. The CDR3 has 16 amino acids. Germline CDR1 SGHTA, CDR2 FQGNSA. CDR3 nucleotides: TGTGCCAGCAGCACGCAACAGGGGGCGCTGGGAACTGAAGCTTTCTTT. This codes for CASSTQQGALGTEAFF.

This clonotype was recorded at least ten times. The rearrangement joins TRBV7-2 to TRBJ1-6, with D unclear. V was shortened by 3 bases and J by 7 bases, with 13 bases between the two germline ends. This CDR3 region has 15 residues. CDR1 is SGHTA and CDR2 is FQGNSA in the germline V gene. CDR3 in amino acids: CASSLIRGGNSPLHF. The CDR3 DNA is TGTGCCAGCAGCTTGATACGGGGAGGGAATTCACCCCTCCACTTT.

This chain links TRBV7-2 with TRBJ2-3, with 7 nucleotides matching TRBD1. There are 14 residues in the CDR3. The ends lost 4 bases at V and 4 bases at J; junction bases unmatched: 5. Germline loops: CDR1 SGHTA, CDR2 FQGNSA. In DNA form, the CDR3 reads TGTGCCAGCAGCTACGACAGGGCGGCAGATACGCAGTATTTT. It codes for CASSYDRAADTQYF. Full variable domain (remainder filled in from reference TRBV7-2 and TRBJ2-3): GAGVSQSPSNKVTEKGKDVELRCDPISGHTALYWYRQSLGQGLEFLIYFQGNSAPDKSGLPSDRFSAERTGGSVSTLTIQRTQQEDSAVYLCASSYDRAADTQYFGPGTRLTVL.

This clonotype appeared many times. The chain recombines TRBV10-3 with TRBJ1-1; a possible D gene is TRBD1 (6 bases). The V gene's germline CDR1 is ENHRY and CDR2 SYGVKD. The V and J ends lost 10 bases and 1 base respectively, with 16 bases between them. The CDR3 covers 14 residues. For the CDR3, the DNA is TGTGCCACCAATACAGGGATGGGGAACACTGAAGCTTTCTTT. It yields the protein CATNTGMGNTEAFF.

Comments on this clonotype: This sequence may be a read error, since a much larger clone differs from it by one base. CDR3 amino acids: CASTTVGDYGYTF. CDR3 sequence (DNA): TGTGCCAGTACGACCGTAGGGGACTATGGCTACACCTTC. This chain joins TRBV19 and TRBJ1-2; weak D call: TRBD1 (5 bases). Trimming took off 7 bases at V and 3 bases at J, with 12 bases between the two ends. This CDR3 has 13 residues. Germline V gives CDR1 LNHDA, CDR2 SQIVND (reference sequence).

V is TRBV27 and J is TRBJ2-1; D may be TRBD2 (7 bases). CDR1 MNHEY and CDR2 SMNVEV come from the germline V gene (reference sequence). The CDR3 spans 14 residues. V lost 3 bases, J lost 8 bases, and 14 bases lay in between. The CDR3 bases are TGTGCCAGCAGTTTTAGGGGGAGGGCCTATGAGCAGTTCTTC. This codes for CASSFRGRAYEQFF.

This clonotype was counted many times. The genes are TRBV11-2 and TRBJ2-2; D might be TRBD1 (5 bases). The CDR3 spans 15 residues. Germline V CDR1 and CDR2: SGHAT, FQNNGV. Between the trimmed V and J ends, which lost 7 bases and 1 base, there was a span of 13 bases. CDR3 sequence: CASIPWGKNTGELFF. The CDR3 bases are TGTGCCAGCATTCCCTGGGGCAAGAACACCGGGGAGCTGTTTTTT.

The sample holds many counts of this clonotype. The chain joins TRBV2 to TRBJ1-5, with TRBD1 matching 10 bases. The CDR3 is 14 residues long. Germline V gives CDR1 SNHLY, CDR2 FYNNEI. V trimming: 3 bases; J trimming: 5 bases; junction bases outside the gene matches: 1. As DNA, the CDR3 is TGTGCCAGCAGTGAGGGGACAGGGGATCAGCCCCAGCATTTT. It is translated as CASSEGTGDQPQHF.

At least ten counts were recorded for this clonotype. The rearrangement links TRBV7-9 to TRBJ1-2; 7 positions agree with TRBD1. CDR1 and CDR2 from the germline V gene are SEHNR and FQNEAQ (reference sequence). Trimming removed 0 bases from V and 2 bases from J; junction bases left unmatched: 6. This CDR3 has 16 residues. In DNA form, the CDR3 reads TGTGCCAGCAGCTTAGCTGGGACAGCATCGAACTATGGCTACACCTTC. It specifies CASSLAGTASNYGYTF.

The CDR3 protein is CASSLEGGIAGELFF. DNA for the CDR3: TGTGCCAGCAGCCTAGAAGGGGGGATCGCCGGGGAGCTGTTTTTT. The rearrangement links TRBV3-1 to TRBJ2-2; D may match TRBD1 or TRBD2 (6 bases each). The germline gives CDR1 LGHDT, CDR2 YNNKEL (reference sequence). The V end lost 4 bases, the J end lost 6 bases, and 15 bases lay between the germline ends. This CDR3 is 15 amino acids long.

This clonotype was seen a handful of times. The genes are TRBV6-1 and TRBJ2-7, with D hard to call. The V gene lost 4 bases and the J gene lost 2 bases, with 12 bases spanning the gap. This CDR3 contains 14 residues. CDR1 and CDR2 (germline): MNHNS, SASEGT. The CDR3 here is CASSAPDITYEQYF. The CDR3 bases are TGTGCCAGCAGTGCGCCTGACATTACCTACGAGCAGTACTTC.

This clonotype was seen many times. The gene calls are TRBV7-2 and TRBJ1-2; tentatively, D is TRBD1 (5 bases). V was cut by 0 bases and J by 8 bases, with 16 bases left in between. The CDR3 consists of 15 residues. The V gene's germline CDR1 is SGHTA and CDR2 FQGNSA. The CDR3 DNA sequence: TGTGCCAGCAGCTTAGCGCTCGGGAGCGGGGGAGGCTACACCTTC. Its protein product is CASSLALGSGGGYTF. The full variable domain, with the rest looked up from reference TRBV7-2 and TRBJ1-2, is GAGVSQSPSNKVTEKGKDVELRCDPISGHTALYWYRQSLGQGLEFLIYFQGNSAPDKSGLPSDRFSAERTGGSVSTLTIQRTQQEDSAVYLCASSLALGSGGGYTFGSGTRLTVV.

The CDR3 protein is CSASSGGWNYGYTF. For the CDR3, the DNA is TGCAGTGCTTCCTCAGGGGGCTGGAACTATGGCTACACCTTC. V usage is TRBV20-1 and J usage is TRBJ1-2, with TRBD1 matching 8 bases. The CDR3 is 14 amino acids. The ends lost 5 bases at V and 2 bases at J; junction bases unmatched: 7. CDR1 and CDR2 from the germline V gene are DFQATT and SNEGSKA (reference sequence).